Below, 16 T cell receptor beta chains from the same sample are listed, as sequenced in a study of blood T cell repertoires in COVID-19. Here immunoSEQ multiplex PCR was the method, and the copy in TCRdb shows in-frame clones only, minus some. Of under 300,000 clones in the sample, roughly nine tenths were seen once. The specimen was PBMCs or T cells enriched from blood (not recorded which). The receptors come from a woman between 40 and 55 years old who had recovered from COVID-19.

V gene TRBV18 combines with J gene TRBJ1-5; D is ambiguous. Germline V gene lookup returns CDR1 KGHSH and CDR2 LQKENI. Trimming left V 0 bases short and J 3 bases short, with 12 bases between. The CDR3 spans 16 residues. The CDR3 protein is CASSPPIRGSNQPQHF. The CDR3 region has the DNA TGTGCCAGCTCACCACCAATCAGAGGGTCCAATCAGCCCCAGCATTTT.

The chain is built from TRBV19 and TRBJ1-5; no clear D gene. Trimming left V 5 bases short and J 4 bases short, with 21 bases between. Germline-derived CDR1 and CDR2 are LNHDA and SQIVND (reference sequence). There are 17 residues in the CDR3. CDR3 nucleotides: TGTGCCAGTAGTCCCCGGCACATGGCAGGTATGAATCAGCCCCAGCATTTT. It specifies CASSPRHMAGMNQPQHF.

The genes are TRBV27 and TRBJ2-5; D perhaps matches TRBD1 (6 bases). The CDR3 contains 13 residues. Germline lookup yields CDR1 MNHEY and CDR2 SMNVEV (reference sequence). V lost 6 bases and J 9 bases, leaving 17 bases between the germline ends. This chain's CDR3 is CASRRTGSGAQYF. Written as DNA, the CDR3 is TGTGCCAGCAGAAGAACAGGGTCTGGGGCCCAGTACTTC.

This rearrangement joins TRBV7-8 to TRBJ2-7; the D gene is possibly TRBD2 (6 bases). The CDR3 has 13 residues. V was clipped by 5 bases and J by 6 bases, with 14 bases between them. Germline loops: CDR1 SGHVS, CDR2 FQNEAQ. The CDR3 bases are TGTGCCAGCAGCCCCGGGACTCCGGGCGAGCAGTACTTC. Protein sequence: CASSPGTPGEQYF.

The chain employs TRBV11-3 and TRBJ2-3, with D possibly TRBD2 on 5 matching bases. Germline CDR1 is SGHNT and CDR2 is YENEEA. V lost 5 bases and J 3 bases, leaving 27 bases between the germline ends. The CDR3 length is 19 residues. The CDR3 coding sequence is TGTGCCAGCAGCCCGTATGCTAAGGCCGGAGAGGGTGCAACAGATACGCAGTATTTT. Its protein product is CASSPYAKAGEGATDTQYF.

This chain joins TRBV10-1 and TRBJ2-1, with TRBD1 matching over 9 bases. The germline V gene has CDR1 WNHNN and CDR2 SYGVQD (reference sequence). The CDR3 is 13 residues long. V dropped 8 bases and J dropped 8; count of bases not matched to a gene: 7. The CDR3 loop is CASPTGGWDEQFF. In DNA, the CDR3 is TGCGCCAGCCCGACAGGGGGATGGGATGAGCAGTTCTTC.

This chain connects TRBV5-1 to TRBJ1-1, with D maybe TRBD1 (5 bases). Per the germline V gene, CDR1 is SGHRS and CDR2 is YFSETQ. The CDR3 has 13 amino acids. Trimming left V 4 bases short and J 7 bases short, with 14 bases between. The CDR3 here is CASSPDSRNEAFF. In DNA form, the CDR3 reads TGCGCCAGCAGCCCTGACAGTCGCAATGAAGCTTTCTTT.

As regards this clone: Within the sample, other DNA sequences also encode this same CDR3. CDR3 nucleotide sequence: TGTGCCAGCCGGGGGACAGGGACCTACGAGCAGTACTTC. Translating it yields CASRGTGTYEQYF. V usage is TRBV27 and J usage is TRBJ2-7; TRBD1 matches 9 bases. V was clipped by 8 bases and J by 2 bases; unmatched bases: 4. This CDR3 region has 13 residues. Germline assignment: CDR1 MNHEY and CDR2 SMNVEV (reference sequence).

CDR3 region: CASSTSRDRRGYTF. The CDR3 nucleotides read TGTGCCAGTAGTACCAGCCGGGACAGAAGGGGCTACACCTTC. The chain couples TRBV19 to TRBJ1-2, with TRBD1 matching over 7 bases. The CDR3 has 14 residues. The ends lost 4 bases at V and 8 bases at J; junction bases unmatched: 10. Germline V gives CDR1 LNHDA, CDR2 SQIVND (reference sequence). Drawing the rest from reference TRBV19 and TRBJ1-2, the complete variable domain is DGGITQSPKYLFRKEGQNVTLSCEQNLNHDAMYWYRQDPGQGLRLIYYSQIVNDFQKGDIAEGYSVSREKKESFPLTVTSAQKNPTAFYLCASSTSRDRRGYTFGSGTRLTVV.

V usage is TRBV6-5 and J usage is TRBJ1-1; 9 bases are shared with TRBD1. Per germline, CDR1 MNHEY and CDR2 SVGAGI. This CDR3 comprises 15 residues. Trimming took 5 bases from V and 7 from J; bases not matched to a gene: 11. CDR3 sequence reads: CASSRHGQGNSEAFF. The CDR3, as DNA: TGTGCCAGCAGTCGGCACGGACAGGGGAATAGTGAAGCTTTCTTT.

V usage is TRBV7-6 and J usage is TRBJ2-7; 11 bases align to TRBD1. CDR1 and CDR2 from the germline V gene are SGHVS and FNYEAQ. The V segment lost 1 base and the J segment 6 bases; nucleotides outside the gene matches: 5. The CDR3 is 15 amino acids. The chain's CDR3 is CASSLGGQGGSEQYF. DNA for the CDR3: TGTGCCAGCAGCTTAGGGGGACAGGGGGGATCCGAGCAGTACTTC.

CDR3 loop: CASSLEGTIGTEAFF. The CDR3 DNA is TGCGCCAGCAGCTTGGAGGGGACAATAGGGACTGAAGCTTTCTTT. V gene TRBV5-1 combines with J gene TRBJ1-1; D is possibly TRBD1 (6 bases). Germline V gene data show CDR1 as SGHRS and CDR2 as YFSETQ. The CDR3 length is 15 residues. Trimming took off 0 bases at V and 5 bases at J, with 14 bases between the two ends.

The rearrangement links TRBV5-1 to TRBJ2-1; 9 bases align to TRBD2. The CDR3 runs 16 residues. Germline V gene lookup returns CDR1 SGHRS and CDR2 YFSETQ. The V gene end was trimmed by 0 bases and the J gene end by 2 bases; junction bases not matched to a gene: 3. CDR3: CASSLALAGAYNEQFF. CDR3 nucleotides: TGCGCCAGCAGCTTGGCCTTAGCGGGAGCCTACAATGAGCAGTTCTTC.

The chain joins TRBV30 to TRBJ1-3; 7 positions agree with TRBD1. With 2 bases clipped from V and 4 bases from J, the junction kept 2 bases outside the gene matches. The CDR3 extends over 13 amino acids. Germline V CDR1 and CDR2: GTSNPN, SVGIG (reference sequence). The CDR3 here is CAWSPGQGNTIYF. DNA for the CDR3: TGTGCCTGGAGTCCGGGACAGGGAAACACCATATATTTT. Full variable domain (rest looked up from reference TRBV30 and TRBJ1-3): SQTIHQWPATLVQPVGSPLSLECTVEGTSNPNLYWYRQAAGRGLQLLFYSVGIGQISSEVPQNLSASRPQDRQFILSSKKLLLSDSGFYLCAWSPGQGNTIYFGEGSWLTVV.

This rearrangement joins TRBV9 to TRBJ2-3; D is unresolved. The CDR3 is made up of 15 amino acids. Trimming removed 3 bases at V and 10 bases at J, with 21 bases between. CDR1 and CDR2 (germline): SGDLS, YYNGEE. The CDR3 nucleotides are TGTGCCAGCAGCGGGTACCCAAGCCCCGATCGGGCGCAGTATTTT. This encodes CASSGYPSPDRAQYF.

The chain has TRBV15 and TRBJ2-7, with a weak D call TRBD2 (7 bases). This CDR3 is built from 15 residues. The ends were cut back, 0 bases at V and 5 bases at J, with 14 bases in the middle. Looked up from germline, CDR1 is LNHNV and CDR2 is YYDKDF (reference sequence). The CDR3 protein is CATSRDFRGANEQYF. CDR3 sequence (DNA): TGTGCCACCAGCAGAGATTTCCGGGGGGCCAACGAGCAGTACTTC.